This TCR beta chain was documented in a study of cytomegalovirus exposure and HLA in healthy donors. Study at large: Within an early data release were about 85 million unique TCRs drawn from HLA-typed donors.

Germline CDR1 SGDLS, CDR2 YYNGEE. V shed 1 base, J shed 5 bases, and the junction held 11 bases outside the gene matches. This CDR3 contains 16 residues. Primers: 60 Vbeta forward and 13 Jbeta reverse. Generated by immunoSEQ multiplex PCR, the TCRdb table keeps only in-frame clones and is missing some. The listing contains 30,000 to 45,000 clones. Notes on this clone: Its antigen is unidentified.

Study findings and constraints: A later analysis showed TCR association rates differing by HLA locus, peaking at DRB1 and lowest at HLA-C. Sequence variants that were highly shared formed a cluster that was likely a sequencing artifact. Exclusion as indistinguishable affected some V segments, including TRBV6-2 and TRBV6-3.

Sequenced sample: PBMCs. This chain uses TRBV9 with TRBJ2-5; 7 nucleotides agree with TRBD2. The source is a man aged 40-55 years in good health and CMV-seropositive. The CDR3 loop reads CASSVSLQRGGETQYF. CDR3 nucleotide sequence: TGTGCCAGCAGCGTATCCCTGCAGCGGGGCGGGGAGACCCAGTACTTC.